This T cell receptor (beta chain) was profiled in a study of CD8+CD57+ T cells in acquired aplastic anemia. Study as a whole: The mean DNA yield obtained from sorted CD4+ and CD8+ cells came to approximately 3 ug.

The TCR beta profiling, which covered VDJ combination and CDR3 sequence, was carried out using genomic DNA as the template. TCRdb reprocessed the reads with MiXCR, giving one entry per CDR3 protein. The sample consists of some 210,000 distinct CDR3 sequences, approximately 60% of them appearing once. From germline, CDR1 is SGHDN and CDR2 FVKESK. This CDR3 is 13 amino acids long. V lost 5 bases and J 3 bases, leaving 8 bases between the germline ends. Regarding the study as a whole: It was found that twenty-nine CD8+ CDR3 sequences were shared between patients and controls.

This clonotype has just a few counts. The antigen is unknown. The clonotype comes from a human donor in good health. This chain links TRBV14 with TRBJ1-3; D not resolved. Sequenced: sorted CD4+, CD8+, or CD8+CD57+ T cells (not recorded which) from PBMCs. The CDR3 bases are TGTGCCAGCAGCGCCCTCGGTGGAAACACCATATATTTT. Translating gives CASSALGGNTIYF.